This T cell receptor beta chain was captured by sequencing in a study of blood T cell repertoires in COVID-19. Study overall: Material from acute and convalescent COVID-19 was sourced from the United States, Italy and Spain. PBMCs, B-cell-depleted T cells, or T cells were the source of the cDNA or gDNA that made up the material.

As regards this clone: The same CDR3 also results from other DNA sequences found in this sample.

Original methodology: Amplification of reference gene primers provided the estimated nucleated cell counts. Measured with immunoSEQ multiplex PCR; TCRdb has only the in-frame clones, and not every one. That table supplies the V and J calls and clone size; D and trimming were determined from the DNA. The sample includes around 200,000 clones, 85% to 90% of them seen just once. Trimming left V 3 bases short and J 4 bases short, with 9 bases between. This CDR3 region has 13 residues. The chain recombines TRBV12-3 or TRBV12-4 with TRBJ1-1; D may be TRBD1 (5 bases). The sequenced sample was peripheral blood. This receptor was taken from a woman between 45 and 60 years old with acute or convalescent COVID-19. The CDR3 region has the DNA TGTGCCAGCAGTTTTGCCGGGGGCACTGAAGCTTTCTTT. As protein: CASSFAGGTEAFF.